These 18 T cell receptor beta chains were all obtained from the same sample, sequenced in a study of shared clonotypes between healthy human individuals. Sequenced by immunoSEQ multiplex PCR; TCRdb stores in-frame clones only, minus some. Found here are around 430,000 clones, roughly 77% of them singletons; the top ten hold under 15%. Sequenced material: PBMCs. These receptors were collected from a woman aged 40 to 50 in good health. Some clones in this sample may be carry-over from other donors' samples.

CDR3 nucleotides: TGTGCCAGCAGCTTACTGGGGGGGCAGGCAACGAATCAGCCCCAGCATTTT. This sequence encodes CASSLLGGQATNQPQHF. The rearrangement links TRBV7-2 to TRBJ1-5, with D tentatively TRBD1 (6 bases). There are 17 residues in the CDR3. Looked up from germline, CDR1 is SGHTA and CDR2 is FQGNSA. Trimming removed 2 bases from V and 4 bases from J, with 18 bases in between. Full variable domain (rest looked up from reference TRBV7-2 and TRBJ1-5): GAGVSQSPSNKVTEKGKDVELRCDPISGHTALYWYRQSLGQGLEFLIYFQGNSAPDKSGLPSDRFSAERTGGSVSTLTIQRTQQEDSAVYLCASSLLGGQATNQPQHFGDGTRLSIL.

The chain combines TRBV13 with TRBJ2-7, with D uncertain. CDR1 and CDR2 (germline): PRHDT, FYEKMQ (reference sequence). CDR3 length: 15 residues. Trimming shortened V by 3 bases and J by 4 bases, and 16 bases separated the two germline ends. DNA for the CDR3: TGTGCCAGCAGCTTTAGGGTAAGAATTTCTTACGAGCAGTACTTC. It is translated as CASSFRVRISYEQYF.

The gene calls are TRBV5-1 and TRBJ2-1; D gene uncertain. CDR1 and CDR2 from the germline V gene are SGHRS and YFSETQ. The CDR3 is 12 amino acids. Trimming took 4 bases from V and 3 from J, leaving 5 bases between them. This CDR3 is CASSVNYNEQFF. As DNA, the CDR3 is TGCGCCAGCAGCGTGAACTACAATGAGCAGTTCTTC.

The chain joins TRBV6-1 to TRBJ2-7, with D unresolved. Looked up from germline, CDR1 is MNHNS and CDR2 is SASEGT. The CDR3 runs to 14 residues. Trimming left V 1 base short and J 4 bases short, with 11 bases between. The CDR3 sequence is CASSEEYRFYEQYF. Here the CDR3 DNA reads TGTGCCAGCAGTGAAGAGTACAGATTTTACGAGCAGTACTTC.

The count of this clone is one. The chain recombines TRBV30 with TRBJ1-3; D is ambiguous. This CDR3 contains 13 residues. CDR1 and CDR2 (germline): GTSNPN, SVGIG (reference sequence). V lost 4 bases, J lost 4 bases, and 11 bases lay in between. CDR3 nucleotides: TGTGCCTGGAAAACTCGGCGGGGAAACACCATATATTTT. It translates to CAWKTRRGNTIYF.

The J gene is TRBJ2-4, the V gene TRBV6-6, with D possibly being TRBD1 (6 bases). The CDR3 length is 15 residues. The germline V gene has CDR1 MNHNY and CDR2 SVGAGI (reference sequence). V gave up 5 bases and J gave up 5 bases, with 16 bases separating them. The CDR3 reads CASSDQGFGQNIQYF. As DNA, the CDR3 is TGTGCCAGCAGTGACCAGGGGTTCGGTCAAAACATTCAGTACTTC.

This chain connects TRBV4-1 to TRBJ1-2; 9 bases are a match to TRBD1. Germline V lookup: CDR1 MGHRA, CDR2 YSYEKL. V was pared by 4 bases and J by 7 bases, with 10 bases of the junction left unmatched. The CDR3 has 15 amino acids. The CDR3 DNA sequence: TGCGCCAGCAGCCGGTCGGGACAGGGTGGGGGTGGCTACACCTTC. Its protein is CASSRSGQGGGGYTF.

This clone was detected many times. The chain combines TRBV28 with TRBJ2-7; 10 nucleotides match TRBD1. V lost 4 bases and J lost 7; bases outside the gene matches: 7. Germline lookup yields CDR1 MDHEN and CDR2 SYDVKM. The CDR3 is 14 amino acids. CDR3 residues: CASSWGTGAREQYF. CDR3 nucleotide sequence: TGTGCCAGCAGTTGGGGGACAGGGGCGCGAGAGCAGTACTTC.

CDR3 loop: CASSMLAGAGGELFF. The DNA of the CDR3 is TGTGCCAGTAGTATGCTAGCGGGAGCGGGCGGGGAGCTGTTTTTT. The chain has TRBV19 and TRBJ2-2, with 10 bases lining up with TRBD2. Per germline, CDR1 LNHDA and CDR2 SQIVND (reference sequence). Unmatched junction bases numbered 5, after V lost 3 bases and J lost 7 bases. The CDR3 contains 15 residues.

The rearrangement links TRBV28 to TRBJ2-7; a weak D match, TRBD2 (6 bases). This CDR3 has 14 residues. Germline V gene sequence: CDR1 MDHEN, CDR2 SYDVKM. Deletions cut 7 bases from V and 4 bases from J, with 17 bases between. Written as DNA, the CDR3 is TGTGCCAGCAAAGGGACTCGGACTCCTTACGAGCAGTACTTC. It codes for CASKGTRTPYEQYF.

This clone was counted at least ten times. The chain carries TRBV19 and TRBJ2-4; a possible D gene is TRBD1 (5 bases). This CDR3 comprises 14 residues. Deletions cut 5 bases from V and 4 bases from J, with 12 bases between. The germline gives CDR1 LNHDA, CDR2 SQIVND (reference sequence). DNA of the CDR3: TGTGCCAGTAGTCAGGGTGGAGCAAAAAACATTCAGTACTTC. Amino acids: CASSQGGAKNIQYF.

The V and J genes are TRBV30 and TRBJ2-4; D is uncertain. Trimming took 0 bases from V and 3 from J, leaving 3 bases between them. The CDR3 is 12 residues long. The germline CDR1 and CDR2 sequences are GTSNPN and SVGIG (reference sequence). The CDR3: CAWSVGKNIQYF. The CDR3 DNA reads as TGTGCCTGGAGTGTGGGCAAAAACATTCAGTACTTC.

This rearrangement joins TRBV5-8 to TRBJ1-2; 7 positions match TRBD1. The CDR3 length is 13 residues. V shed 0 bases and J 6 bases; nucleotides not matched to a gene: 2. Germline lookup yields CDR1 SGHTS and CDR2 YDEGEE. CDR3 in amino acids: CASSLGQGDGYTF. The CDR3 DNA sequence: TGTGCCAGCAGCTTGGGACAGGGCGATGGCTACACCTTC.

V usage is TRBV30 and J usage is TRBJ1-5, with TRBD1 as a possible D gene (5 bases). Trimming removed 0 bases at V and 3 bases at J, with 18 bases between. This CDR3 spans 17 amino acids. The germline CDR1 and CDR2 sequences are GTSNPN and SVGIG (reference sequence). CDR3 DNA: TGTGCCTGGAGTGTGGGCTCTGGCCCAGGGCTCAATCAGCCCCAGCATTTT. Translated: CAWSVGSGPGLNQPQHF.

The genes are TRBV19 and TRBJ2-7, with no clear D. Trimming left V 3 bases short and J 3 bases short, with 9 bases between. Germline-derived CDR1 and CDR2 are LNHDA and SQIVND (reference sequence). The CDR3 is 13 amino acids. CDR3 in DNA: TGTGCCAGTAGTATTTCCAGAAACTACGAGCAGTACTTC. It is translated as CASSISRNYEQYF.

The V gene is TRBV29-1, the J gene TRBJ2-7, with TRBD2 as a possible D gene (6 bases). Trimming removed 1 base at V and 2 bases at J, with 18 bases between. The CDR3 runs 16 residues. From germline, CDR1 is SQVTM and CDR2 ANQGSEA. The DNA for the CDR3 is TGCAGCGTTGAAGTTCGTGGGGGTAGCGGAACCTACGAGCAGTACTTC. Its translation: CSVEVRGGSGTYEQYF.

The chain combines TRBV10-2 with TRBJ1-2; D remains unclear. Trimming cost V 6 bases and J 2 bases, with 16 bases left between them. The CDR3 spans 15 residues. Germline CDR1 is WSHSY and CDR2 is SAAADI. CDR3 sequence reads: CASSKLTGDNYGYTF. The CDR3 DNA reads as TGCGCCAGCAGCAAACTCACGGGAGACAACTATGGCTACACCTTC.

The gene calls are TRBV19 and TRBJ1-5; maybe TRBD1 (6 bases). V lost 3 bases to trimming and J lost 0 bases, with 12 bases between them. The length of the CDR3 is 16 residues. CDR1 LNHDA and CDR2 SQIVND come from the germline V gene (reference sequence). CDR3 DNA: TGTGCCAGTAGTATTGCCGGGACAATTAGCAATCAGCCCCAGCATTTT. Translation: CASSIAGTISNQPQHF.